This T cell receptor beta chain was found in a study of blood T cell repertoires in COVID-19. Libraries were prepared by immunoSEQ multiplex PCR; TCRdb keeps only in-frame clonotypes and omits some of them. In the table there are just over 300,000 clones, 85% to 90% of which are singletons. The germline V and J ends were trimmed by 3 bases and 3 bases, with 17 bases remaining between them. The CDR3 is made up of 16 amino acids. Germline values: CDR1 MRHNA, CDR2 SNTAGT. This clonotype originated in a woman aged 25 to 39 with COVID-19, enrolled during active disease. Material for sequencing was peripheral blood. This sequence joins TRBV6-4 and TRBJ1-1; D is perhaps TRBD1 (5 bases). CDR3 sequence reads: CASSESEEGPDTEAFF. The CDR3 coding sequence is TGTGCCAGCAGTGAAAGTGAGGAGGGACCGGACACTGAAGCTTTCTTT.